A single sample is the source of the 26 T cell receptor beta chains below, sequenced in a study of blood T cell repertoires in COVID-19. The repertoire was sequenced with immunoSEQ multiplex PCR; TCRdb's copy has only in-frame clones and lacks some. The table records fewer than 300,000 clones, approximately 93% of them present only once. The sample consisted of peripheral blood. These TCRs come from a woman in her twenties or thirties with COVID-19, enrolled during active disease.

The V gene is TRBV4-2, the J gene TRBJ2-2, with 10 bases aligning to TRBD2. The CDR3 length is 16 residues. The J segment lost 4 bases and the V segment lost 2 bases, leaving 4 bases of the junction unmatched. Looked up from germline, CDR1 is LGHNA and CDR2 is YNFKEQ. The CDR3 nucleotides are TGTGCCAGCAGCCAACTACTAGCGGGAAGCACCGGGGAGCTGTTTTTT. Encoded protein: CASSQLLAGSTGELFF.

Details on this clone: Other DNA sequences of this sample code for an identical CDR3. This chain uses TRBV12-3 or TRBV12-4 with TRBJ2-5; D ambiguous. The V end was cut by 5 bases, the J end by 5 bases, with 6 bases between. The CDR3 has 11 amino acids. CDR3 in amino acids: CASSLRETQYF. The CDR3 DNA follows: TGTGCCAGCAGTCTACGGGAGACCCAGTACTTC.

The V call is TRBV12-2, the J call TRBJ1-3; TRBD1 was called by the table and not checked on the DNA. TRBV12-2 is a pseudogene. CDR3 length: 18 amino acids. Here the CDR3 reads CASRRSGSIRGSGNTIYF. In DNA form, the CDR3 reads TGTGCAAGTCGCCGTTCAGGGTCAATAAGGGGGTCTGGAAACACCATATATTTT.

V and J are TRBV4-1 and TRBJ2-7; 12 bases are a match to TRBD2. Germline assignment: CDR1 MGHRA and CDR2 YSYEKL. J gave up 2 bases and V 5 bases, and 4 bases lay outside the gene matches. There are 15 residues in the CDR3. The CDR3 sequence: CASSAGLAGTYEQYF. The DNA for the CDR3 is TGCGCCAGCAGCGCCGGACTAGCGGGGACCTACGAGCAGTACTTC.

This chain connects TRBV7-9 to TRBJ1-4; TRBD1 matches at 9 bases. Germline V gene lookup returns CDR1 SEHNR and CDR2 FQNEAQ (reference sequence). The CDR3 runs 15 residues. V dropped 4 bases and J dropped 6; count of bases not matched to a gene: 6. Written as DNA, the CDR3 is TGTGCCAGCAGCTCCCGGGACAGGGAGGATGAAAAACTGTTTTTT. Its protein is CASSSRDREDEKLFF.

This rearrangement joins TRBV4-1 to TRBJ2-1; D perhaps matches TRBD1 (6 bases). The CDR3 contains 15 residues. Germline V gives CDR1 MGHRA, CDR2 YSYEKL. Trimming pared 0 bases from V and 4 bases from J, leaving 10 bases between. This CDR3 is CASSQEKQGYNEQFF. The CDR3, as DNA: TGCGCCAGCAGCCAAGAGAAACAGGGATACAATGAGCAGTTCTTC.

As DNA, the CDR3 is TGTGCTAGTGGTTTCGAGACTGGAGGGCAGATTAATGAAAAACTGTTTTTT. Protein sequence: CASGFETGGQINEKLFF. This chain uses TRBV12-5 with TRBJ1-4; D not resolved. Trimming shortened V by 3 bases and J by 4 bases, and 18 bases separated the two germline ends. This CDR3 is 17 amino acids long. Germline V gene lookup returns CDR1 LGHNT and CDR2 FRNRAP.

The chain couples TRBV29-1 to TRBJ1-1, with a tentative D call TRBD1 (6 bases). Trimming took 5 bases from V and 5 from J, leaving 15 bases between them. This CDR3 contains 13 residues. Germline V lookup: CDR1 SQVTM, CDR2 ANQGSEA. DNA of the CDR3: TGCAGCGTTCAGCTTCAGGGGAGTACTGAAGCTTTCTTT. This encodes CSVQLQGSTEAFF.

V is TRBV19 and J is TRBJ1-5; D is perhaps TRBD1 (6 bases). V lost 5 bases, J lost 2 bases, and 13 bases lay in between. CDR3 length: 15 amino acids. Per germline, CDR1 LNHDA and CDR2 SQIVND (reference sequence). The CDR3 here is CASSATGLGNQPQHF. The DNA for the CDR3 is TGTGCCAGTAGTGCCACAGGGTTAGGCAATCAGCCCCAGCATTTT.

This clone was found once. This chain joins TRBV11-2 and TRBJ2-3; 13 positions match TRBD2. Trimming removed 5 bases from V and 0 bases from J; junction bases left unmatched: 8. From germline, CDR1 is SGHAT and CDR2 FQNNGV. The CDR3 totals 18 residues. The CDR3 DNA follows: TGTGCCAGCAGCCATCTCCGGACTAGCGGGAGTAGCACAGATACGCAGTATTTT. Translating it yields CASSHLRTSGSSTDTQYF.

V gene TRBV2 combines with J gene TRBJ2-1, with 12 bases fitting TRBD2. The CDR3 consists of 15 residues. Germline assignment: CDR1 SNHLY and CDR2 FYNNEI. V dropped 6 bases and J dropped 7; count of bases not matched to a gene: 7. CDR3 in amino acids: CASSRLAGEVNEQFF. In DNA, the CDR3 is TGTGCCAGCAGCCGACTAGCGGGAGAAGTTAATGAGCAGTTCTTC.

The CDR3, as DNA: TGTGCCTCCTCACAGGGGAAAAGATCACCCCTCCACTTT. Amino acid sequence: CASSQGKRSPLHF. The genes are TRBV30 and TRBJ1-6; 7 bases agree with TRBD1. Germline CDR1 and CDR2: GTSNPN and SVGIG (reference sequence). The CDR3 runs 13 residues. Losses at the gene ends were 7 bases for V and 10 bases for J; bases not matched to a gene: 10.

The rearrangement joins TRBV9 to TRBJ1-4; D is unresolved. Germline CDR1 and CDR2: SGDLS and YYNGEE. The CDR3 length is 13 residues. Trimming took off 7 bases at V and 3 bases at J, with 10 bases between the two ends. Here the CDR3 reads CASRRDPNEKLFF. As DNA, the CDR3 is TGTGCCAGCCGGAGGGATCCTAATGAAAAACTGTTTTTT.

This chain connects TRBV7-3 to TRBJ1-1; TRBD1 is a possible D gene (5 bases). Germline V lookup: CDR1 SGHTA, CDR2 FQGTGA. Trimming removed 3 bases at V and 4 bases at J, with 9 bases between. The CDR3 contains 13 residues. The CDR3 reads CASSFSGATEAFF. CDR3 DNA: TGTGCCAGCAGCTTCAGCGGGGCCACTGAAGCTTTCTTT. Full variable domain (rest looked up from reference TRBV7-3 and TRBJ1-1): GAGVSQTPSNKVTEKGKYVELRCDPISGHTALYWYRQSLGQGPEFLIYFQGTGAADDSGLPNDRFFAVRPEGSVSTLKIQRTERGDSAVYLCASSFSGATEAFFGQGTRLTVV.

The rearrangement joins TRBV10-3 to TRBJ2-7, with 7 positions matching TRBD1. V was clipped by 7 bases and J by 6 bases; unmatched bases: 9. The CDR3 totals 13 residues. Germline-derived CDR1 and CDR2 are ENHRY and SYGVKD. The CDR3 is CAITGQPEREQYF. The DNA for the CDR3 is TGTGCCATCACGGGACAGCCGGAGCGCGAGCAGTACTTC.

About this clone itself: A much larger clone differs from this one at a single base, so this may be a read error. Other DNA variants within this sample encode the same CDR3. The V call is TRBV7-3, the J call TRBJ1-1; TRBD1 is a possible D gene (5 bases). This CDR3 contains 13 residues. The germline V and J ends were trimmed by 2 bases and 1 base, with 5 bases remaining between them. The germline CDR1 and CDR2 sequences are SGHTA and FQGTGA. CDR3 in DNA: TGTGCCAGCAGCTTAGACAGGAACACTGAAGCTTTCTTT. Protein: CASSLDRNTEAFF.

CDR3 residues: CASKLSSGHPYEQYF. In nucleotides, the CDR3 is TGTGCCAGTAAACTATCATCGGGACACCCCTACGAGCAGTACTTC. The chain uses TRBV19 and TRBJ2-7; weak D call: TRBD1 (6 bases). V was pared by 7 bases and J by 2 bases, with 18 bases between. This CDR3 is 15 amino acids long. Germline V gene lookup returns CDR1 LNHDA and CDR2 SQIVND (reference sequence).

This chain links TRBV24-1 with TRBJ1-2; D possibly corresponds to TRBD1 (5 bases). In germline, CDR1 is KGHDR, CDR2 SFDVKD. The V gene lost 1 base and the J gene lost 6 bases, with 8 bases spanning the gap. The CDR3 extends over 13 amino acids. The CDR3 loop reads CATSDFKGNGYTF. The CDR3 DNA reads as TGTGCCACCAGTGATTTTAAGGGGAATGGCTACACCTTC.

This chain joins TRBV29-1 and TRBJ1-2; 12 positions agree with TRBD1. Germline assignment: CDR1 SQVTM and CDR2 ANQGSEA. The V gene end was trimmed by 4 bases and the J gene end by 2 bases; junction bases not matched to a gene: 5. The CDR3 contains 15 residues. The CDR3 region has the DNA TGCAGCGTTGCCGGGACAGGGGGCTTCAACTATGGCTACACCTTC. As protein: CSVAGTGGFNYGYTF.

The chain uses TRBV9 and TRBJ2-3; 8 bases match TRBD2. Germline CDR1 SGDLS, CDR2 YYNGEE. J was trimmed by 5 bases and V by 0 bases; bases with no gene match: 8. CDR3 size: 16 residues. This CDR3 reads CASSVDPAGVGDTQYF. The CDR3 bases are TGTGCCAGCAGCGTAGATCCAGCGGGAGTTGGAGATACGCAGTATTTT.

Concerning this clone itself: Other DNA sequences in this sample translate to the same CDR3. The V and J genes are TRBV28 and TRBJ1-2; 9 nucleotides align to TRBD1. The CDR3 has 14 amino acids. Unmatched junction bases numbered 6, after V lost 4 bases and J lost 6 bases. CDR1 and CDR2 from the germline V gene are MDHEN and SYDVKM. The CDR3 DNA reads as TGTGCCAGCAGTTACAACAGGGGGCGGGATGGCTACACCTTC. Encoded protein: CASSYNRGRDGYTF.

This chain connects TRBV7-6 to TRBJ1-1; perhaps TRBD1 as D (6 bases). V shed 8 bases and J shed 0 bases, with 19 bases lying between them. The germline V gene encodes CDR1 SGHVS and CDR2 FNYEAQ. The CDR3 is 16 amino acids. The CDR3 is CASYTQPDSLNTEAFF. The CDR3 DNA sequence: TGTGCCAGCTATACTCAACCGGACAGCCTGAACACTGAAGCTTTCTTT.

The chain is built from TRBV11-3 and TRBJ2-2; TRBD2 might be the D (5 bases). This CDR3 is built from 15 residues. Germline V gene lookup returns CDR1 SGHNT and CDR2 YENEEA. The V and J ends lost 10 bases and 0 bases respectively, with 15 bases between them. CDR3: CATLGGYPNTGELFF. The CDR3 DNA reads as TGTGCCACCTTAGGAGGATATCCGAACACCGGGGAGCTGTTTTTT.

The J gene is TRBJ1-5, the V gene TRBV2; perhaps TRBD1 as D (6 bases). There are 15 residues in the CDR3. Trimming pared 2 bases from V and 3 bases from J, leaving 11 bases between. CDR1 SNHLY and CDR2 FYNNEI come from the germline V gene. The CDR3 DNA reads TGTGCCAGCAGTGAATTGGGGGGGGCCAATCAGCCCCAGCATTTT. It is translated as CASSELGGANQPQHF.

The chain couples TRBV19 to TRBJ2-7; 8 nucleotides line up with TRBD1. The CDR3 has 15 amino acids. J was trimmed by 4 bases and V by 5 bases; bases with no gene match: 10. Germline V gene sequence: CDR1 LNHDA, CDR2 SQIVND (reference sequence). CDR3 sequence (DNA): TGTGCCAGTAGTCCTCAGGGGGCTGGGGGGTACGAGCAGTACTTC. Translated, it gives CASSPQGAGGYEQYF.

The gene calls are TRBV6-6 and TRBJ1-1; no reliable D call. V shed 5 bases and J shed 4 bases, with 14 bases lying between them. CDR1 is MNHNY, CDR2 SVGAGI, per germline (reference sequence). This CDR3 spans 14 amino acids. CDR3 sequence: CASSPNGWSTEAFF. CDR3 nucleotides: TGTGCCAGCAGTCCTAACGGGTGGAGCACTGAAGCTTTCTTT.